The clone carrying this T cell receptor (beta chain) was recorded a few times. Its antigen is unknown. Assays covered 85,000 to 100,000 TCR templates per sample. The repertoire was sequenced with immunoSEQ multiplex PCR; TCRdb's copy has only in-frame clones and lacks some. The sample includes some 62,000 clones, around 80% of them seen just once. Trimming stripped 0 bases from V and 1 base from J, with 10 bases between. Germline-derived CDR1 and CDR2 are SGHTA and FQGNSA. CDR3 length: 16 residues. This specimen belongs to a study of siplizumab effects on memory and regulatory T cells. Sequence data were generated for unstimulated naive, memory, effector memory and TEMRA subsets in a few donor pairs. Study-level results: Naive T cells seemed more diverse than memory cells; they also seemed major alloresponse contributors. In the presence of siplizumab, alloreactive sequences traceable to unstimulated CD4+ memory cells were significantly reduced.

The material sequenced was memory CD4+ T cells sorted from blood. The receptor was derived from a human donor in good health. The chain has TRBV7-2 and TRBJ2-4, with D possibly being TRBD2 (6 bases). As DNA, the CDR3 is TGTGCCAGCAGCTTAGCATGGAGGGGTGCCAAAAACATTCAGTACTTC. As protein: CASSLAWRGAKNIQYF.